This is a list of T cell receptor beta chains from one sample in a study of OX40 agonist ivuxolimab in advanced cancers. This table comes from immunoSEQ multiplex PCR, and its TCRdb copy is limited to in-frame clones, with some not included. The profile covers under 140,000 clones, with approximately 89% appearing a single time and approximately 0.29% taken by the ten largest. This specimen consisted of CD4+ or CD8+ T cells sorted from blood, obtained in a trial of the OX40 agonist ivuxolimab. Receptors were obtained from an adult with an advanced solid tumor such as melanoma, head and neck, liver or kidney cancer. Each CDR3 is given with its conserved first and last residue. Fields, in order: clone size, J gene, D gene, V gene, CDR3 protein, CDR3 DNA. The D gene is left open where the match is weak. The size field is filled for only some rows; it gives once, few, many or a size class.

.	TRBJ1-2	.	TRBV7-9	CASSENPANYGYTF	TGTGCCAGCAGCGAGAATCCGGCTAACTATGGCTACACCTTC
.	TRBJ2-1	.	TRBV7-9	CASTIPTTYNEQFF	TGTGCCAGCACCATCCCCACCACCTACAATGAGCAGTTCTTC
.	TRBJ2-2	TRBD2	TRBV5-1	CASSLEPSGDGELFF	TGCGCCAGCAGCTTGGAGCCTAGCGGAGACGGGGAGCTGTTTTTT
.	TRBJ1-5	TRBD1	TRBV19	CASSIAHRRTGLGSNQPQHF	TGTGCCAGTAGTATAGCCCACAGACGGACAGGGCTTGGGAGCAATCAGCCCCAGCATTTT
.	TRBJ1-1	.	TRBV10-3	CAISGGGNTEAFF	TGTGCCATCAGTGGTGGGGGGAACACTGAAGCTTTCTTT
.	TRBJ1-5	.	TRBV19	CASSILGYSRSVSNQPQHF	TGTGCCAGTAGTATTCTTGGTTATTCGCGGTCAGTTAGCAATCAGCCCCAGCATTTT
.	TRBJ2-5	TRBD2	TRBV5-4	CASSSQLSGGQETQYF	TGTGCCAGCAGCTCACAGTTAAGCGGGGGCCAAGAGACCCAGTACTTC
.	TRBJ1-4	.	TRBV15	CATSRPPGEKLFF	TGTGCCACCAGTAGACCTCCGGGTGAAAAACTGTTTTTT
.	TRBJ2-3	.	TRBV19	CASSILLGGGTDTQYF	TGTGCCAGTAGCATACTACTCGGGGGAGGTACAGATACGCAGTATTTT
.	TRBJ1-2	.	TRBV10-3	CAISEGGDYGYTF	TGTGCCATCAGTGAGGGCGGGGACTATGGCTACACCTTC
.	TRBJ1-1	.	TRBV5-1	CASSHGGRTNTEAFF	TGCGCCAGCAGCCACGGTGGACGGACGAACACTGAAGCTTTCTTT
.	TRBJ2-7	.	TRBV7-9	CASSPERTYEQYF	TGTGCCAGCAGCCCGGAGAGGACCTACGAGCAGTACTTC
.	TRBJ1-2	TRBD1	TRBV30	CAWSPQGGGYTF	TGTGCCTGGAGCCCACAGGGGGGTGGCTACACCTTC
.	TRBJ1-2	.	TRBV6-1	CASSERALGAYGYTF	TGTGCCAGCAGTGAACGTGCGTTGGGCGCCTATGGCTACACCTTC
.	TRBJ2-4	TRBD2	TRBV27	CASSLSGTRDKNIQYF	TGTGCCAGCAGTTTATCCGGGACTAGAGACAAAAACATTCAGTACTTC
.	TRBJ1-2	TRBD1	TRBV5-6	CASRPGGGYGYTF	TGTGCCAGCAGGCCAGGGGGCGGCTATGGCTACACCTTC
.	TRBJ1-1	TRBD1	TRBV5-1	CASSSGQGGTEAFF	TGCGCCAGCAGTTCCGGACAGGGAGGGACTGAAGCTTTCTTT
.	TRBJ1-2	.	TRBV4-3	CASSQEHAQGGYGYTF	TGCGCCAGCAGCCAAGAGCACGCCCAGGGAGGGTATGGCTACACCTTC
.	TRBJ2-7	.	TRBV6-1	CASSPPGHPGEQYF	TGTGCCAGCAGTCCCCCCGGACATCCTGGCGAGCAGTACTTC
.	TRBJ2-3	.	TRBV5-4	CASSQEKATDTQYF	TGCGCCAGCAGCCAAGAAAAGGCCACAGATACGCAGTATTTT
.	TRBJ2-7	.	TRBV19	CASSLRGSYEQYF	TGTGCCAGTAGTCTTAGGGGTTCCTACGAGCAGTACTTC
.	TRBJ2-7	.	TRBV7-2	CASSLALGYEQYF	TGTGCCAGCAGCTTAGCGTTGGGCTACGAGCAGTACTTC
.	TRBJ1-5	.	TRBV30	CAWSSGFNQPQHF	TGTGCCTGGAGCTCAGGGTTCAATCAGCCCCAGCATTTT
.	TRBJ2-3	TRBD2	TRBV9	CASSVAGGLAGVTDTQYF	TGTGCCAGCAGCGTAGCGGGTGGGCTAGCGGGGGTCACAGATACGCAGTATTTT
.	TRBJ2-5	.	TRBV6-5	CASSYSFYGETQYF	TGTGCCAGCAGTTATAGCTTTTATGGAGAGACCCAGTACTTC
.	TRBJ2-2	TRBD1	TRBV5-4	CASSPQGVRTGELFF	TGTGCCAGCAGCCCCCAGGGGGTCAGGACCGGGGAGCTGTTTTTT
few	TRBJ2-2	TRBD2	TRBV5-4	CASSLETSGAGELFF	TGTGCCAGCAGCTTGGAGACTAGCGGGGCCGGGGAGCTGTTTTTT
.	TRBJ1-2	.	TRBV30	CAWSVGGKGYGYTF	TGTGCCTGGAGTGTTGGAGGGAAAGGCTATGGCTACACCTTC
.	TRBJ2-7	TRBD1	TRBV7-7	CASSLGTGPTYEQYF	TGTGCTAGCAGCTTAGGGACAGGGCCCACCTACGAGCAGTACTTC
.	TRBJ2-3	.	TRBV15	CATSRDLSTDTQYF	TGTGCCACCAGCAGAGACCTTAGCACAGATACGCAGTATTTT
.	TRBJ1-2	.	TRBV29-1	CSVQNGGSGYTF	TGCAGCGTTCAAAACGGGGGTTCTGGCTACACCTTC
few	TRBJ1-3	.	TRBV18	CASSLQGHGGNTIYF	TGTGCCAGCTCACTACAGGGCCACGGGGGAAACACCATATATTTT
.	TRBJ2-7	TRBD2	TRBV28	CASSSRGQAGAPYEQYF	TGTGCCAGCAGTTCTAGGGGACAAGCGGGAGCCCCCTACGAGCAGTACTTC
once	TRBJ2-7	.	TRBV18	CASSQGGHTSYEQYF	TGTGCCAGCTCACAGGGGGGTCATACCTCCTACGAGCAGTACTTC
.	TRBJ2-7	TRBD1	TRBV6-6	CASSRSGQGGYEQYF	TGTGCCAGCAGTCGCTCGGGACAGGGCGGATACGAGCAGTACTTC
once	TRBJ1-2	.	TRBV2	CASMRQIGYGYTF	TGTGCCAGCATGAGACAGATAGGGTATGGCTACACCTTC
.	TRBJ2-1	.	TRBV18	CASSREAHNEQFF	TGTGCCAGCTCAAGGGAGGCCCACAATGAGCAGTTCTTC
.	TRBJ2-1	.	TRBV20-1	CSVIRFDEQFF	TGCAGTGTTATCAGGTTTGATGAGCAGTTCTTC
.	TRBJ1-1	.	TRBV6-6	CASSPTTVNTEAFF	TGTGCCAGCAGCCCTACCACAGTGAACACTGAAGCTTTCTTT
few	TRBJ2-6	.	TRBV5-8	CASSFGLSGANVLTF	TGTGCCAGCAGCTTCGGTCTCTCTGGGGCCAACGTCCTGACTTTC
.	TRBJ1-5	.	TRBV7-2	CASSPEPLNQPQHF	TGTGCCAGCAGCCCTGAGCCTCTAAATCAGCCCCAGCATTTT
.	TRBJ2-7	.	TRBV28	CASSSDRPYEQYF	TGTGCCAGCAGTTCTGACAGGCCCTACGAGCAGTACTTC
.	TRBJ2-1	.	TRBV7-6	CASGVNSGRSYNEQFF	TGTGCCAGCGGGGTAAACAGCGGGCGCTCGTACAATGAGCAGTTCTTC
few	TRBJ1-5	TRBD1	TRBV30	CAWAKTGNSQPQHF	TGTGCCTGGGCCAAGACAGGGAATAGTCAGCCCCAGCATTTT
.	TRBJ1-1	.	TRBV7-2	CASSISGGTEAFF	TGTGCCAGCAGCATTTCCGGGGGGACTGAAGCTTTCTTT
.	TRBJ1-1	.	TRBV11-1	CASSFSGTSNTEAFF	TGTGCCAGCAGCTTCTCCGGGACATCGAACACTGAAGCTTTCTTT
.	TRBJ2-7	TRBD1	TRBV10-3	CAISSGTDSYEQYF	TGTGCCATAAGTTCCGGGACAGACTCCTACGAGCAGTACTTC
.	TRBJ1-1	.	TRBV11-2	CASSKGNMNTEAFF	TGTGCCAGCAGCAAGGGGAATATGAACACTGAAGCTTTCTTT
.	TRBJ2-5	.	TRBV4-3	CASSQDYVLAETQYF	TGCGCCAGCAGCCAAGATTATGTTCTAGCGGAGACCCAGTACTTC